Sequencing of this T cell receptor (beta chain) was carried out in a study of OX40 agonist ivuxolimab in advanced cancers. Study overall: Patients received intravenous ivuxolimab every 2 weeks at 0.01 to 10 mg/kg. Participants, 75% to 90% male, averaged around 60 years of age, ranging from roughly 20 to 79.

The assay was immunoSEQ multiplex PCR, and TCRdb's table has in-frame clones only and misses some. The sample has 70,000 to 85,000 clones; 75% to 90% are singletons. This clone occurred once. The antigen is undetermined. V shed 3 bases and J 2 bases; nucleotides not matched to a gene: 10. This CDR3 comprises 17 residues. The V gene's germline CDR1 is SGDLS and CDR2 YYNGEE. Study-wide results and limits: Among the least clonally expanded were partial responders at 0.1-3.0 mg/kg. CD8+ T cells showed, on average, more clonal expansion than CD4+ cells.

This chain uses TRBV9 with TRBJ2-3; 9 bases are a match to TRBD2. The source material was CD4+ or CD8+ T cells sorted from blood, sampled in a trial of the OX40 agonist ivuxolimab. The sequence came from an adult with an advanced solid tumor such as melanoma, head and neck, liver or kidney cancer. The CDR3 DNA is TGTGCCAGCAGCGGTAAGCCCGGGACTAGCACCACAGATACGCAGTATTTT. This sequence encodes CASSGKPGTSTTDTQYF.